The rows below give T cell receptor beta chains drawn from one sample of a study of regulatory T cells in long-lasting Graves disease. A single record per CDR3 protein comes from TCRdb applying MiXCR to the multiplex PCR reads. The sample has more than 300,000 distinct CDR3 sequences; 16% are singletons. These same data were also listed under a study on T cells in Graves' hyperthyroidism and ophthalmopathy.

The input for sequencing was peripheral blood mononuclear cells (PBMCs), taken at new diagnosis, from a patient treated with antithyroid drugs. The source is a young woman with Graves disease. The CDR3 runs from the conserved cysteine through the conserved F or W. A D gene is named only where the DNA matches it firmly. Where a row states a size, it is once, few, many or the class of an expanded clone; other rows omit it.

14,TRBJ1-6,many,TRBD1,TRBV5-1,TGCGCCAGCAGCTTGACAGGGGAAAATTCACCCCTCCACTTT,CASSLTGENSPLHF
19,TRBJ2-1,many,TRBD2,TRBV20-1,TGCAGTGCTAGACGAGGACTAGCGGGGGGAGCCCCCTTATACAATGAGCAGTTCTTC,CSARRGLAGGAPLYNEQFF
13,TRBJ1-1,NA,NA,TRBV7-9,TGTGCCAGCAGCCTCCTCCGGGGGGCTGAAGCTTTCTTT,CASSLLRGAEAFF
17,TRBJ2-7,many,TRBD1,TRBV3-1,TGTGCCAACAGCCACGGGACAGGGCTAGCGGCCGGCTACGAGCAGTACTTC,CANSHGTGLAAGYEQYF
14,TRBJ2-7,many,TRBD2,TRBV18,TGTGCCAGCTCACCCGGGACTAGCCAAGGCGAGCAGTACTTC,CASSPGTSQGEQYF
17,TRBJ2-4,many,TRBD2,TRBV12-3/TRBV12-4,TGTGCCAGCAGTCTCCTAGCGGTGGTTAGAGCCAAAAACATTCAGTACTTC,CASSLLAVVRAKNIQYF
13,TRBJ1-2,NA,TRBD1,TRBV29-1,TGCAGCGTTGAGGGACAGGGTTGGCATGGCTACACCTTC,CSVEGQGWHGYTF
14,TRBJ2-7,many,NA,TRBV28,TGTGCCAGCAGTTTCGGCAGTTCCTCCTACGAGCAGTACTTC,CASSFGSSSYEQYF
15,TRBJ2-3,many,NA,TRBV20-1,TGCAGTGCTAGAGATATGACTAGTCCCTCGGATACGCAGTATTTT,CSARDMTSPSDTQYF
16,TRBJ2-3,NA,TRBD2,TRBV11-2,TGTGCCAGCAGATCCTCTAGCGGGGGGGCCGCAGATACGCAGTATTTT,CASRSSSGGAADTQYF
17,TRBJ2-1,once,TRBD2,TRBV11-2,TGTGCCAGCAGCTCCGGGACTAGCGGGAGGGCCAGCAATGAGCAGTTCTTC,CASSSGTSGRASNEQFF
14,TRBJ2-3,few,NA,TRBV3-1,TGTGCCAGCAGCCAAGACCCGGGACCCTATACGCAGTATTTT,CASSQDPGPYTQYF
12,TRBJ2-7,many,TRBD1,TRBV6-1,TGTGCCAGCAGGACCACAGGGGGCGAGCAGTACTTC,CASRTTGGEQYF
16,TRBJ2-3,NA,NA,TRBV4-1,TGCGCCAGCAGCCAACAGACAATGGTGGGGGCAGATACGCAGTATTTT,CASSQQTMVGADTQYF
14,TRBJ1-2,NA,TRBD1,TRBV5-1,TGCGCCAGCAGCTTGGGGACAGGGATCTATGGCTACACCTTC,CASSLGTGIYGYTF
16,TRBJ2-7,many,NA,TRBV28,TGTGCCAGCAGCGCTCTCCGGGACGCACCGCCGTACGAGCAGTACTTC,CASSALRDAPPYEQYF
15,TRBJ2-6,NA,TRBD1,TRBV9,TGTGCCAGCAGCGGCCTGACAGGGGTCCCCTCCGTCCTGACTTTC,CASSGLTGVPSVLTF
14,TRBJ2-7,many,TRBD2,TRBV6-8,TGTGCCAGCACCGTAGCGGGGGGGCCTCCCGAGCAGTACTTC,CASTVAGGPPEQYF
18,TRBJ2-5,NA,TRBD2,TRBV28,TGTGCCAGCAGTTCCCCGGGACTAGCGGGGCTGACGGGAGAGACCCAGTACTTC,CASSSPGLAGLTGETQYF
15,TRBJ2-5,few,NA,TRBV6-1,TGTGCCAGCAGCGAGCCCGCGGGGGCGCGAGAGACCCAGTACTTC,CASSEPAGARETQYF
16,TRBJ1-5,many,NA,TRBV2,TGTGCCAGCAGACCTGGGGTGGGGGCCTTCAATCAGCCCCAGCATTTT,CASRPGVGAFNQPQHF
14,TRBJ2-2,many,NA,TRBV12-3/TRBV12-4,TGTGCCCTCATGGAGGGGGCAAGGTCCGGGGAGCTGTTTTTT,CALMEGARSGELFF
13,TRBJ1-6,many,NA,TRBV27,TGTGCCAGCAGTCCCCGACCGAATTCACCCCTCCACTTT,CASSPRPNSPLHF
18,TRBJ1-1,many,TRBD1,TRBV7-9,TGTGCCAGCAGCTTGCAACCCGGGACAGGGAGGCCGAACACTGAAGCTTTCTTT,CASSLQPGTGRPNTEAFF
13,TRBJ1-1,many,NA,TRBV30,TGTGCCTGGAGTGCTGGGGGAGACACTGAAGCTTTCTTT,CAWSAGGDTEAFF
16,TRBJ1-6,NA,TRBD1,TRBV27,TGTGCCAGCAGTTCTAGACAGGGGGCTATTGGTTCACCCCTCCACTTT,CASSSRQGAIGSPLHF
14,TRBJ2-2,NA,NA,TRBV29-1,TGCAGCGTAACACAGGGAGCGAACACCGGGGAGCTGTTTTTT,CSVTQGANTGELFF
16,TRBJ2-3,NA,NA,TRBV20-1,TGCAGTGCTAGAGATAAGGGAGGGGGGCCAGTGGATACGCAGTATTTT,CSARDKGGGPVDTQYF
13,TRBJ2-5,many,NA,TRBV3-1,TGTGCCAGCAGCCAAGAAGGGCCCGAGACCCAGTACTTC,CASSQEGPETQYF
17,TRBJ2-1,many,TRBD2,TRBV5-1,TGCGCCAGCAGCCAGGGACTAGCGGGGGAGACCTACAATGAGCAGTTCTTC,CASSQGLAGETYNEQFF
18,TRBJ1-2,NA,NA,TRBV3-1,TGTGCCAGCAGCCCATTTGGCATATCGGACGGACGTGACTATGGCTACACCTTC,CASSPFGISDGRDYGYTF
13,TRBJ1-2,NA,NA,TRBV19,TGTGCCAGTAGCCGGGACTTTTGGTATGGCTACACCTTC,CASSRDFWYGYTF
15,TRBJ2-3,many,NA,TRBV3-1,TGTGCCAGCAGCCAAGCGGGGGAAACCACAGATACGCAGTATTTT,CASSQAGETTDTQYF
14,TRBJ1-5,NA,NA,TRBV19,TGTGCCAGTAGTAGACAGAGTAGCAATCAGCCCCAGCATTTT,CASSRQSSNQPQHF
16,TRBJ2-3,many,NA,TRBV19,TGTGCCAGTAGTATCGGCCCGGAACACAGCACAGATACGCAGTATTTT,CASSIGPEHSTDTQYF
19,TRBJ2-6,NA,TRBD1,TRBV10-3,TGTGCCATCAGTCAAATGACAGGGGGCTTGGTCTCTGGGGCCAACGTCCTGACTTTC,CAISQMTGGLVSGANVLTF
16,TRBJ2-5,many,TRBD1,TRBV20-1,TGCAGTGCTAGCGGGGCCCGGACAGGGGGCCAAGAGACCCAGTACTTC,CSASGARTGGQETQYF
14,TRBJ2-7,many,TRBD2,TRBV20-1,TGCAGTGCTCGGGGACTAGCGGGGGTCAACGAGCAGTACTTC,CSARGLAGVNEQYF
13,TRBJ2-3,few,NA,TRBV6-4,TGTGCCAGCAGTGATGGGGAACGAGATACGCAGTATTTT,CASSDGERDTQYF
15,TRBJ2-1,NA,TRBD2,TRBV3-1,TGTGCCAGCAGCCAAGAGATACTAGCGGGACACGAGCAGTTCTTC,CASSQEILAGHEQFF
15,TRBJ2-1,NA,TRBD2,TRBV6-1,TGTGCCAGCAGCCTGCCCGGGACTAGCGGGAGCGAGCAGTTCTTC,CASSLPGTSGSEQFF
17,TRBJ2-7,many,TRBD1,TRBV20-1,TGCAGTGCTAGAGATTCGGGGACAGGGGAAATCCCTTACGAGCAGTACTTC,CSARDSGTGEIPYEQYF
12,TRBJ2-1,many,NA,TRBV20-1,TGCAGTGCTAGGGGCACCTACAATGAGCAGTTCTTC,CSARGTYNEQFF
16,TRBJ2-1,many,TRBD2,TRBV2,TGTGCCAGCAGGAGCGAAGGGACTAGCGGGAGGATCGAGCAGTTCTTC,CASRSEGTSGRIEQFF
16,TRBJ1-5,NA,NA,TRBV6-2/TRBV6-3,TGTGCCAGCAGTGTACCCCGACTGGGGCAGAATCAGCCCCAGCATTTT,CASSVPRLGQNQPQHF